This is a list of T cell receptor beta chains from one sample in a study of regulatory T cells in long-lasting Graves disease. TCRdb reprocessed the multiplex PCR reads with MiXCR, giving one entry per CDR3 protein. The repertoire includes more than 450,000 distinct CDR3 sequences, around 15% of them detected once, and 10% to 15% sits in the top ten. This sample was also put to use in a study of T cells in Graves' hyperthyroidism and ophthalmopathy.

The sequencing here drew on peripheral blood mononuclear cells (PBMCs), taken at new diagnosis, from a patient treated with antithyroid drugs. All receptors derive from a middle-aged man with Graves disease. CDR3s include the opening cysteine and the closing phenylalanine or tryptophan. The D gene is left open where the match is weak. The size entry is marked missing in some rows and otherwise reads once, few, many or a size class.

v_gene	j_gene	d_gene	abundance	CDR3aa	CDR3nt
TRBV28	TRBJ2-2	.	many	CASRTIQGLGTGELFF	TGTGCCAGCAGAACTATCCAGGGCCTGGGGACCGGGGAGCTGTTTTTT
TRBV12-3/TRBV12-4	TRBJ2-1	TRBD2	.	CASSLRSSGSFNEQFF	TGTGCCAGCAGTTTAAGGTCTAGCGGGTCGTTTAATGAGCAGTTCTTC
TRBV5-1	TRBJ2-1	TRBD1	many	CASRKGTGGYNEQFF	TGCGCCAGCAGGAAAGGGACAGGGGGATACAATGAGCAGTTCTTC
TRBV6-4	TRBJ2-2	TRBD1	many	CASREQGATGELFF	TGTGCCAGCAGGGAACAGGGGGCGACCGGGGAGCTGTTTTTT
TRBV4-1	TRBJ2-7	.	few	CASSQERWNYEQYF	TGCGCCAGCAGCCAAGAAAGGTGGAACTACGAGCAGTACTTC
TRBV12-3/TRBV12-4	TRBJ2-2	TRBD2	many	CASSRLLAGVMNTGELFF	TGTGCCAGCAGCCGGCTACTAGCGGGAGTGATGAACACCGGGGAGCTGTTTTTT
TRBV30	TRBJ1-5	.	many	CAWSQRGGVGQPQHF	TGTGCCTGGAGTCAAAGAGGGGGGGTCGGGCAGCCCCAGCATTTT
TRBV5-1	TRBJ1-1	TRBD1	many	CASSPGQGVGMNTEAFF	TGCGCCAGCAGCCCGGGACAGGGGGTAGGGATGAACACTGAAGCTTTCTTT
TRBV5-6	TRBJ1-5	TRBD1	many	CASSFGGQGMANQPQHF	TGTGCCAGCAGCTTCGGGGGACAGGGAATGGCTAATCAGCCCCAGCATTTT
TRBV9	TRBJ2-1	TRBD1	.	CASSVAGQGGNEQFF	TGTGCCAGCAGCGTAGCTGGACAGGGGGGCAATGAGCAGTTCTTC
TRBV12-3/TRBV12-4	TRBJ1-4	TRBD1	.	CASRPGQHEKLFF	TGTGCCAGCAGGCCGGGACAGCACGAAAAACTGTTTTTT
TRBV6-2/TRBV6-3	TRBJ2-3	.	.	CASCRVDTQYF	TGTGCCAGCTGCAGGGTAGATACGCAGTATTTT
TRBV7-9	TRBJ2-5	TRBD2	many	CASTTSPGLAGEETQYF	TGTGCCAGCACCACTTCTCCGGGACTAGCGGGAGAAGAGACCCAGTACTTC
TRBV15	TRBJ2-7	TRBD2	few	CATSRGGSPYEQYF	TGTGCCACCAGCAGAGGCGGGAGTCCCTACGAGCAGTACTTC
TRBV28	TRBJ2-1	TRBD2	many	CASSLSLAGYTEQFF	TGTGCCAGCAGTTTAAGCCTAGCGGGATACACCGAGCAGTTCTTC
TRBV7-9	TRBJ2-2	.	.	CASSYAQGGELFF	TGTGCCAGCAGCTATGCGCAGGGCGGGGAGCTGTTTTTT
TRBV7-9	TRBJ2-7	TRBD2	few	CTSSSPSGRLSYEQYF	TGTACCAGCAGCTCCCCTAGCGGGAGGCTGTCCTACGAGCAGTACTTC
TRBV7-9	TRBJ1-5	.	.	CASSPLTGTGNQPQHF	TGTGCCAGCAGCCCGTTAACCGGGACGGGGAATCAGCCCCAGCATTTT
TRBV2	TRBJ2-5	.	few	CASSENAGSGETQYF	TGTGCCAGCAGTGAAAATGCGGGCTCGGGGGAGACCCAGTACTTC
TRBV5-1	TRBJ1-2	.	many	CASSLRSSDPNYGYTF	TGCGCCAGCAGCCTCAGGAGTTCGGACCCTAACTATGGCTACACCTTC
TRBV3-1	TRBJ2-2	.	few	CASSLGQVTGELFF	TGTGCCAGCAGCCTCGGGCAGGTCACCGGGGAGCTGTTTTTT
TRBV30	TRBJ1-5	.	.	CAWSVLGQQPQHF	TGTGCCTGGAGTGTACTGGGGCAACAGCCCCAGCATTTT
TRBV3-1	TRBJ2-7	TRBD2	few	CASSPMGGRTNYEQYF	TGTGCCAGCAGCCCAATGGGCGGGAGGACTAACTACGAGCAGTACTTC
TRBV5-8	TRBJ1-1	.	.	CASSFGSSQSEAFF	TGTGCCAGCAGCTTTGGGAGCTCTCAGTCTGAAGCTTTCTTT
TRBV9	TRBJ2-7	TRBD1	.	CASSLRGQGNYEQYF	TGTGCCAGCAGCCTCAGGGGACAGGGGAACTACGAGCAGTACTTC
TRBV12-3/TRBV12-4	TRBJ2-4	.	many	CASSLASALAKNIQYF	TGTGCCAGCAGTTTAGCTTCTGCACTAGCCAAAAACATTCAGTACTTC
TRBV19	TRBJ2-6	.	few	CAGTLTLSRVAVLTF	TGTGCCGGTACCCTAACTCTGAGCAGGGTAGCCGTCCTGACTTTC
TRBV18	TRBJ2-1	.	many	CASSPLPTSNEQFF	TGTGCCAGCTCACCACTTCCGACTAGCAATGAGCAGTTCTTC
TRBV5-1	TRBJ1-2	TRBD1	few	CASSLGGTANYGYTF	TGCGCCAGCAGCTTGGGAGGGACAGCTAACTATGGCTACACCTTC
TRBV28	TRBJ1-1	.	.	CASSSNPHPGRGMTFF	TGTGCCAGCAGTTCCAATCCCCACCCCGGGAGAGGTATGACTTTCTTT
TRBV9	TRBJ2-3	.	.	CASSVVGQTDTQYF	TGTGCCAGCAGCGTAGTAGGACAAACAGATACGCAGTATTTT
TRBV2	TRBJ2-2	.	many	CASSEVSGNTGELFF	TGTGCCAGCAGTGAAGTTAGCGGAAACACCGGGGAGCTGTTTTTT
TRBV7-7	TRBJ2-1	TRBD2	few	CASSLVPGGRGGEQFF	TGTGCTAGCAGCTTAGTGCCCGGCGGGAGGGGCGGTGAGCAGTTCTTC
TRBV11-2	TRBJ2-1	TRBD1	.	CASTTGGGQGFSSYNEQFF	TGTGCCAGCACCACCGGGGGGGGACAGGGGTTTAGCTCCTACAATGAGCAGTTCTTC
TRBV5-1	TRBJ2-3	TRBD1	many	CASSLAGHRGQDTQYF	TGCGCCAGCAGCTTGGCCGGTCACAGGGGGCAAGATACGCAGTATTTT
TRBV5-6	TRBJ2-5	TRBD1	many	CASRRTGGGETQYF	TGTGCCAGCAGACGCACAGGGGGCGGTGAGACCCAGTACTTC
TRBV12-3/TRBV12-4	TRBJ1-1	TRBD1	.	CASKATGRNTEAFF	TGTGCCAGCAAAGCGACAGGGAGGAACACTGAAGCTTTCTTT
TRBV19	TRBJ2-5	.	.	CASGQRQETQYF	TGTGCCAGTGGACAGAGACAAGAGACCCAGTACTTC
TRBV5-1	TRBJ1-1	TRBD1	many	CASSLQGVNTEAFF	TGTGCCAGCAGCTTACAGGGGGTGAACACTGAAGCTTTCTTT
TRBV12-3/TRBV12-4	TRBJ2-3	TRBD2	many	CASSLASGRGDTQYF	TGTGCCAGCAGTTTGGCTAGCGGGAGGGGAGATACGCAGTATTTT
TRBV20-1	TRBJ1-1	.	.	CSARYSGRNTEAFF	TGCAGTGCTAGATATTCCGGTCGGAACACTGAAGCTTTCTTT
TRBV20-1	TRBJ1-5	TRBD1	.	CSAIETGGSQPQHF	TGCAGTGCTATCGAAACAGGGGGTAGCCAGCCCCAGCATTTT
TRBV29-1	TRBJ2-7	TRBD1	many	CSVEAGTGTGRYEQYF	TGCAGCGTTGAAGCCGGAACCGGGACAGGGCGCTACGAGCAGTACTTC
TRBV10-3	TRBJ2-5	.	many	CATQGELDQETQYF	TGTGCCACCCAAGGGGAGCTAGACCAAGAGACCCAGTACTTC
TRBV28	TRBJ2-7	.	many	CASSLWGAYEQYF	TGTGCCAGCAGTTTATGGGGGGCCTACGAGCAGTACTTC
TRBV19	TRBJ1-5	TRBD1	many	CASNPDRVWDQPQHF	TGTGCCAGTAACCCGGACAGGGTCTGGGATCAGCCCCAGCATTTT
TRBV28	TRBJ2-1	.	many	CASSSLMADNEQFF	TGTGCCAGCAGTTCCCTCATGGCCGACAATGAGCAGTTCTTC
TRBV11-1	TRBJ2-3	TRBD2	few	CASSSQGSGSWADTQYF	TGTGCCAGCAGCTCTCAAGGCAGCGGGAGTTGGGCAGATACGCAGTATTTT